A selection of T cell receptor beta chains follows, all from one sample in a study of cytomegalovirus exposure and HLA in healthy donors. This table comes from immunoSEQ multiplex PCR, and its TCRdb copy is limited to in-frame clones, with some not included. The sample lists about 160,000 clones, 65% to 90% occurring once. What was sequenced was PBMCs. These receptors were obtained from a woman under 30 in good health and CMV-seronegative. CDR3s leave out the opening cysteine and the closing phenylalanine or tryptophan. The order of the fields is V gene, D gene, J gene, CDR3 protein. D genes are given only for firm matches.

TRBV27	.	TRBJ1-2	ASSSRPNYGYT
TRBV27	TRBD1	TRBJ2-2	ASSLYPGQGTGELF
TRBV10-3	.	TRBJ2-1	AVQDSYNEQF
TRBV29-1	TRBD1	TRBJ1-1	SATGRNTEAF
TRBV19	.	TRBJ2-1	ASSAQGGNEQF
TRBV2	TRBD2	TRBJ2-3	ASQVASGADTQY
TRBV2	.	TRBJ2-3	ASSDPPREHTQY
TRBV12-5	.	TRBJ1-5	ASGLVLGEEQPQH
TRBV19	TRBD2	TRBJ2-7	ASSIAGGPGEQY
TRBV6-5	.	TRBJ2-7	ASSSDWVQY
TRBV7-8	TRBD2	TRBJ2-1	ASSETSGGYYPYNEQF
TRBV6-5	.	TRBJ1-1	ASLGRENTEAF
TRBV5-4	TRBD1	TRBJ1-6	ASSYDRDFSPLH
TRBV30	.	TRBJ1-2	ASYIHAGYDGYT
TRBV28	.	TRBJ1-4	ASRDRTGDEKLF
TRBV28	TRBD1	TRBJ2-4	ASSLPGGGLNIQY
TRBV5-6	TRBD1	TRBJ1-1	ASSWDTQGGKNTEAF
TRBV7-9	.	TRBJ1-1	ASSFEGRGEAF
TRBV9	.	TRBJ2-3	ASSYTDTDTQY
TRBV28	.	TRBJ1-2	ASSLQGGYT
TRBV5-4	.	TRBJ1-2	ASSPDSRSYGYT
TRBV4-1	TRBD1	TRBJ1-4	ASSHRTGGATNEKLF
TRBV14	.	TRBJ2-1	ASSPRPGSDEQF
TRBV28	TRBD2	TRBJ2-1	ASSLLADTYNEQF
TRBV7-8	.	TRBJ1-2	ASSPGLKGTYGYT
TRBV7-2	.	TRBJ1-2	ASSLVAGANYGYT
TRBV27	.	TRBJ2-7	ASSFGGNVDEQY